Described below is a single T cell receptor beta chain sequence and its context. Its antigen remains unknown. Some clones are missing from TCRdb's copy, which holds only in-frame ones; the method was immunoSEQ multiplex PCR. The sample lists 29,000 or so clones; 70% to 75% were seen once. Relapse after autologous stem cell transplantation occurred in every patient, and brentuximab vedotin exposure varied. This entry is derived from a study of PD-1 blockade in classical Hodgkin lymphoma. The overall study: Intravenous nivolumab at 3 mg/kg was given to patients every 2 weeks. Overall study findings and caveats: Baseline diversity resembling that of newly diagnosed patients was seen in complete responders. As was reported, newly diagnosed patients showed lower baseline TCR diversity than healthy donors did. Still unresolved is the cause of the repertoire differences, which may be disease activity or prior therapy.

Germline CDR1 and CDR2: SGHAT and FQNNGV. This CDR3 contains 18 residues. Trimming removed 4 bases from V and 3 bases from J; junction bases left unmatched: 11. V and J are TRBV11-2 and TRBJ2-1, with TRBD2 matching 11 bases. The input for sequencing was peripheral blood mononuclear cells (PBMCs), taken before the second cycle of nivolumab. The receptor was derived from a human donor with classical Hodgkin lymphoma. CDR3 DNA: TGTGCCAGCAGCTCTATAGCGGGGGGGAGCCTTTACTACAATGAGCAGTTCTTC. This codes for CASSSIAGGSLYYNEQFF. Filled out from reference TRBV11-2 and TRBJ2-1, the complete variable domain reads EAGVAQSPRYKIIEKRQSVAFWCNPISGHATLYWYQQILGQGPKLLIQFQNNGVVDDSQLPKDRFSAERLKGVDSTLKIQPAKLEDSAVYLCASSSIAGGSLYYNEQFFGPGTRLTVL.